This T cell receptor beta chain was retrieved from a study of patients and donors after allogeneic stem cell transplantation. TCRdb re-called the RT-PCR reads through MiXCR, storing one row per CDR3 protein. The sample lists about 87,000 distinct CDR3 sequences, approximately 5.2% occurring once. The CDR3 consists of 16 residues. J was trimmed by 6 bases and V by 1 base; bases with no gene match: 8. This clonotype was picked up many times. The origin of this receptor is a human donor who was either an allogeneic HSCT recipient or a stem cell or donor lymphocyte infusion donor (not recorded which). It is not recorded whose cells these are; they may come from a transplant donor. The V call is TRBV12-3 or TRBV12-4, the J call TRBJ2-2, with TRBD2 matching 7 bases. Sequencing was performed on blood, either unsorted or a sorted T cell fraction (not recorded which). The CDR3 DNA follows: TGTGCCAGCAGTTTAGTGCGGGAGAGTATGTCCGGGGAGCTGTTTTTT. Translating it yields CASSLVRESMSGELFF.